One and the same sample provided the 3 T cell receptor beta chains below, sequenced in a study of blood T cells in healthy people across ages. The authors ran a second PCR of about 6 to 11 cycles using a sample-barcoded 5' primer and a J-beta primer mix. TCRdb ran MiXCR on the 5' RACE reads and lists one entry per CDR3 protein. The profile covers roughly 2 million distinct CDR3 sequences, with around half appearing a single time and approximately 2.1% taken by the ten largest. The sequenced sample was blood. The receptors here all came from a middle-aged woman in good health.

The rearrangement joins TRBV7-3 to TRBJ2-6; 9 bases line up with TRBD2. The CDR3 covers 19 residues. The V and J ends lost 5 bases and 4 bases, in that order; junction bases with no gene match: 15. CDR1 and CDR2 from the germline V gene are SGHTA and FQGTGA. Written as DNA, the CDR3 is TGTGCCAGCAGCCCAGGACTAGCGACACTTGGCCAGGGGGCCAACGTCCTGACTTTC. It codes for CASSPGLATLGQGANVLTF. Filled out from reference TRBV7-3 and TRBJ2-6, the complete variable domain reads GAGVSQTPSNKVTEKGKYVELRCDPISGHTALYWYRQSLGQGPEFLIYFQGTGAADDSGLPNDRFFAVRPEGSVSTLKIQRTERGDSAVYLCASSPGLATLGQGANVLTFGAGSRLTVL.

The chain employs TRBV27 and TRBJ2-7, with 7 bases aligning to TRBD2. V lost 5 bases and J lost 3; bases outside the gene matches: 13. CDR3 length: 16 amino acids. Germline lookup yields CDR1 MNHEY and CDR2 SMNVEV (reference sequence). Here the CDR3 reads CASSPYAGTTRYEQYF. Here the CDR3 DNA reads TGTGCCAGCAGTCCGTACGCCGGGACTACTCGCTACGAGCAGTACTTC.

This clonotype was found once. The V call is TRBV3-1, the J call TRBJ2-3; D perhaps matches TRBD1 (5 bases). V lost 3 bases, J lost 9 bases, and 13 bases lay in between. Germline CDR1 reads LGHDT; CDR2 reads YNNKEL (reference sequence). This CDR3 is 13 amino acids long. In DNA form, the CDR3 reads TGTGCCAGCAGCCATTCCGACAGAGCAACGCAGTATTTT. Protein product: CASSHSDRATQYF.